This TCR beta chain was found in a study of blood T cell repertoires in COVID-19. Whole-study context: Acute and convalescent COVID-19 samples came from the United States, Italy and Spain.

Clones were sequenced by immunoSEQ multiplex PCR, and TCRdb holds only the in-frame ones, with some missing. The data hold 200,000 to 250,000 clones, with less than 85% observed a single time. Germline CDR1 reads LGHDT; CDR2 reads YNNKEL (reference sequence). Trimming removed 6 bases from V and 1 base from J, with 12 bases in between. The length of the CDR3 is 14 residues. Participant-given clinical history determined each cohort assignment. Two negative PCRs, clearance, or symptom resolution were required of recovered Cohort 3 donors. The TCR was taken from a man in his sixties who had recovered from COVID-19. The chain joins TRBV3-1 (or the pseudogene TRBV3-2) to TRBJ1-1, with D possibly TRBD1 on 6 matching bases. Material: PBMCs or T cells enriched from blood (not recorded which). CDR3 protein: CASREGQRNTEAFF. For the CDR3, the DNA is TGTGCCAGCAGAGAAGGACAGAGGAACACTGAAGCTTTCTTT.